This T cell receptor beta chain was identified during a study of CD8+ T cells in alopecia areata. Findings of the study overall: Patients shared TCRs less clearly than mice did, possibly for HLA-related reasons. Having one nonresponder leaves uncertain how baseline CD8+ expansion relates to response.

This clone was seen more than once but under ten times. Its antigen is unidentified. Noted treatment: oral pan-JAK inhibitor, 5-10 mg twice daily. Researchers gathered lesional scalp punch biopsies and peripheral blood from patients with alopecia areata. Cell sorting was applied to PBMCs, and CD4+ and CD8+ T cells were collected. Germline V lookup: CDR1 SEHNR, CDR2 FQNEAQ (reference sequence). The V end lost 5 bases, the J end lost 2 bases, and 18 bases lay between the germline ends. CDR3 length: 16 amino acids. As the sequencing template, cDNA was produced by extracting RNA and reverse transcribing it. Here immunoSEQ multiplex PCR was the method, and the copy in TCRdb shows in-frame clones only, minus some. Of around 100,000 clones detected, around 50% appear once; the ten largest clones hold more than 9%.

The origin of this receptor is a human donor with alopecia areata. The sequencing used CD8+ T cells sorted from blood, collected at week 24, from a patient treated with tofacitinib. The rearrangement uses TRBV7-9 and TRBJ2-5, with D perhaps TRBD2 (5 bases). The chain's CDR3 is CASSPRDPGPQETQYF. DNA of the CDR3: TGTGCCAGCAGCCCCCGGGATCCTGGGCCTCAAGAGACCCAGTACTTC.